The rows below give T cell receptor beta chains drawn from one sample of a study of cytomegalovirus exposure and HLA in healthy donors. Produced via immunoSEQ multiplex PCR; TCRdb's table is partial and in-frame only. The table includes about 110,000 clones, around 81% detected once. Sequenced material: PBMCs. The receptor source for this set is a woman aged 30 to 39 in good health and CMV-seronegative. CDR3s leave out the opening cysteine and the closing phenylalanine or tryptophan. Each record gives: D gene, clone size, J gene, V gene, CDR3 protein. The D gene is left open where the match is weak. Size is stated for part of the rows, as once, few or many counts, or as a class when the clone is expanded.

d_gene: .; abundance: .; j_gene: TRBJ1-5; v_gene: TRBV5-1; CDR3aa: ASSFRGNQPQH
d_gene: TRBD2; abundance: .; j_gene: TRBJ2-1; v_gene: TRBV28; CDR3aa: ASSALAGYNEQF
d_gene: .; abundance: .; j_gene: TRBJ1-2; v_gene: TRBV28; CDR3aa: ASSFLHYGYT
d_gene: TRBD2; abundance: .; j_gene: TRBJ2-3; v_gene: TRBV5-1; CDR3aa: ASSLGIGTSGRSTDTQY
d_gene: .; abundance: .; j_gene: TRBJ1-1; v_gene: TRBV19; CDR3aa: ASSILGGAF
d_gene: TRBD2; abundance: .; j_gene: TRBJ2-3; v_gene: TRBV28; CDR3aa: ASSLASGGGDTQY
d_gene: .; abundance: .; j_gene: TRBJ2-3; v_gene: TRBV7-9; CDR3aa: ASSPDRGQITDTQY
d_gene: TRBD1; abundance: .; j_gene: TRBJ2-5; v_gene: TRBV27; CDR3aa: ASREDRGSQETQY
d_gene: TRBD1; abundance: .; j_gene: TRBJ2-3; v_gene: TRBV6-1; CDR3aa: ASSEFLGQLTDTQY
d_gene: .; abundance: .; j_gene: TRBJ1-5; v_gene: TRBV5-1; CDR3aa: ASSLEGDWNQPQH
d_gene: .; abundance: .; j_gene: TRBJ1-4; v_gene: TRBV6-1; CDR3aa: ASSESGRSEKLF
d_gene: .; abundance: once; j_gene: TRBJ2-7; v_gene: TRBV2; CDR3aa: ASSEAYPGTYEQY
d_gene: .; abundance: .; j_gene: TRBJ1-1; v_gene: TRBV25-1; CDR3aa: ASSDPGQFEAF
d_gene: TRBD1; abundance: .; j_gene: TRBJ1-2; v_gene: TRBV15; CDR3aa: ATTGTGGGYT
d_gene: TRBD2; abundance: .; j_gene: TRBJ2-2; v_gene: TRBV7-9; CDR3aa: ASDSGLAGLAGELF
d_gene: .; abundance: once; j_gene: TRBJ1-2; v_gene: TRBV6-4; CDR3aa: ASSDPRTRGWYGYT
d_gene: .; abundance: once; j_gene: TRBJ2-2; v_gene: TRBV4-3; CDR3aa: ASSQDGGKNTGELF
d_gene: .; abundance: .; j_gene: TRBJ1-2; v_gene: TRBV2; CDR3aa: ASSEKGWYGYT
d_gene: .; abundance: .; j_gene: TRBJ1-2; v_gene: TRBV5-1; CDR3aa: ASSLAAGTPNGYT
d_gene: TRBD2; abundance: .; j_gene: TRBJ2-1; v_gene: TRBV7-8; CDR3aa: ASSLGLAGGDEQF
d_gene: TRBD1; abundance: .; j_gene: TRBJ1-1; v_gene: TRBV6-5; CDR3aa: ASSSGQGAVSEAF
d_gene: TRBD1; abundance: .; j_gene: TRBJ2-1; v_gene: TRBV10-2; CDR3aa: ASSFPGQYNEQF
d_gene: .; abundance: .; j_gene: TRBJ2-1; v_gene: TRBV4-3; CDR3aa: ASSQEPYTGGGSNEQF